This T cell receptor (beta chain) was captured by sequencing in a study of T-cell reconstitution after alpha-beta-depleted transplantation in children. Researchers prepared the TCRbeta library using unique molecular identifiers, the study reports. TCRdb re-derived calls from the PCR reads in MiXCR, one entry per CDR3 protein. Of over 400,000 distinct CDR3 sequences listed, roughly an eighth are singletons. A few counts support this clonotype. This clonotype was sampled from a human donor who donated a stem cell graft to a child with combined immunodeficiency. Specimen: PBMCs from the stem cell graft donor, collected from the stem cell graft.

The CDR3 loop reads CASSFSLRELAKNIQYF. In DNA form, the CDR3 reads TGTGCCAGCAGCTTCTCTTTGAGGGAGTTAGCCAAAAACATTCAGTACTTC. The chain has TRBV11-2 and TRBJ2-4, with a tentative D call TRBD2 (5 bases). The ends were cut back, 3 bases at V and 0 bases at J, with 15 bases in the middle. The CDR3 has 17 amino acids. Per the germline V gene, CDR1 is SGHAT and CDR2 is FQNNGV.